The rows below give T cell receptor beta chains drawn from one sample of a study of Ad26.COV2.S vaccination and SARS-CoV-2 variants. Measured with immunoSEQ multiplex PCR; TCRdb has only the in-frame clones, and not every one. This sample has 300,000 to 350,000 clones, with roughly 84% found just once. Sequenced material: peripheral blood, taken in a trial of Ad26.COV2.S vaccine versus placebo. Receptors were obtained from a person between 18 and 60 years old who received the Ad26.COV2.S COVID-19 vaccine or a placebo. Both conserved end residues are part of each CDR3. A D gene is named only where the DNA matches it firmly. Part of the rows lack a size; the others show once, few, many or a class for expanded clones.

CDR3aa | CDR3nt | d_gene | v_gene | abundance | j_gene
CASSTWDIRSSAYEQYF | TGTGCCAGTAGTACCTGGGACATCCGATCTTCCGCCTACGAGCAGTACTTC | NA | TRBV19 | NA | TRBJ2-7
CAWTWEGSGNTIYF | TGTGCCTGGACCTGGGAGGGCTCTGGAAACACCATATATTTT | NA | TRBV30 | NA | TRBJ1-3
CATSRGGGSRTDTQYF | TGTGCCACCAGCAGAGGGGGCGGGAGCCGCACAGATACGCAGTATTTT | TRBD2 | TRBV15 | NA | TRBJ2-3
CASSYSFVTDPDVGEQYF | TGTGCCAGCAGTTACTCTTTCGTGACGGATCCCGACGTGGGCGAGCAGTACTTC | NA | TRBV6-2/TRBV6-3 | once | TRBJ2-7
CASSGETQYF | TGTGCCAGCAGCGGGGAGACCCAGTACTTC | NA | TRBV7-2 | NA | TRBJ2-5
CSGLAGTEAFF | TGCAGCGGTCTAGCAGGGACTGAAGCTTTCTTT | NA | TRBV29-1 | NA | TRBJ1-1
CASIRGEVSEAFF | TGTGCCAGCATCCGGGGGGAGGTTTCTGAAGCTTTCTTT | NA | TRBV2 | NA | TRBJ1-1
CASRSGEDTQYF | TGTGCCAGTAGGTCGGGTGAAGATACGCAGTATTTT | NA | TRBV19 | NA | TRBJ2-3
CAWTGAFF | TGTGCCTGGACAGGAGCTTTCTTT | NA | TRBV30 | NA | TRBJ1-1
CASSLERGRAGETQYF | TGTGCCAGCAGCTTAGAGAGGGGCAGGGCTGGTGAGACCCAGTACTTC | NA | TRBV7-9 | NA | TRBJ2-5
CASSFKGGHQPQHF | TGTGCCAGCAGCTTTAAAGGGGGCCATCAGCCCCAGCATTTT | TRBD1 | TRBV7-2 | NA | TRBJ1-5
CATSRVSGGYEQYF | TGTGCCACCAGCAGAGTTTCGGGGGGCTACGAGCAGTACTTC | TRBD2 | TRBV15 | NA | TRBJ2-7
CASSRPGQHNYGYTF | TGTGCCAGCAGCCGTCCGGGACAGCACAACTATGGCTACACCTTC | TRBD1 | TRBV14 | NA | TRBJ1-2
CASSMDSGTGNQFF | TGTGCCAGTAGTATGGACTCGGGGACAGGGAACCAATTCTTC | TRBD1 | TRBV19 | few | TRBJ2-7
CASSVRGHTDDYTF | TGTGCCAGCAGCGTAAGAGGGCATACGGATGACTACACCTTC | NA | TRBV9 | NA | TRBJ1-2
CASSLQGAKNYGYTF | TGTGCCAGCTCGCTACAGGGGGCGAAGAACTATGGCTACACCTTC | TRBD1 | TRBV18 | NA | TRBJ1-2
CSASVGALGGEQYF | TGCAGTGCTAGTGTGGGGGCCCTAGGCGGGGAGCAGTACTTC | NA | TRBV20-1 | NA | TRBJ2-7
CASSPRTSGGSSYEQYF | TGTGCCAGCAGCCCCCGGACTAGCGGGGGGTCCTCCTACGAGCAGTACTTC | TRBD2 | TRBV7-8 | few | TRBJ2-7
CASSLQGFSEAFF | TGTGCCAGCAGCCTACAGGGGTTCTCTGAAGCTTTCTTT | TRBD1 | TRBV13 | NA | TRBJ1-1
CASSLTGEKTGNTIYF | TGTGCCAGCAGCTTAACAGGGGAAAAAACTGGAAACACCATATATTTT | TRBD1 | TRBV7-2 | NA | TRBJ1-3
CASSLDAGGWYEQYF | TGTGCCAGCAGCTTGGACGCAGGGGGCTGGTACGAGCAGTACTTC | TRBD1 | TRBV5-4 | NA | TRBJ2-7
CASSPQGTGANVLTF | TGTGCCAGCAGCCCCCAGGGAACTGGGGCCAACGTCCTGACTTTC | NA | TRBV6-2/TRBV6-3 | NA | TRBJ2-6
CASRRDSMNTEAFF | TGTGCCAGCAGGCGGGACAGTATGAACACTGAAGCTTTCTTT | TRBD1 | TRBV7-8 | NA | TRBJ1-1
CASSSGSSDQYF | TGTGCCAGCAGTTCCGGGTCCTCCGACCAGTACTTC | NA | TRBV27 | NA | TRBJ2-7
CAAPGYSSGNTIYF | TGTGCCGCTCCAGGTTACAGCTCTGGAAACACCATATATTTT | NA | TRBV10-3 | NA | TRBJ1-3
CASGRAGPANEKLFF | TGTGCTAGTGGTAGAGCCGGCCCTGCCAATGAAAAACTGTTTTTT | NA | TRBV12-5 | NA | TRBJ1-4
CASSITGTVDSPLHF | TGCGCCAGCAGCATCACCGGGACGGTAGATTCACCCCTCCACTTT | NA | TRBV5-1 | NA | TRBJ1-6
CASRQTSSTNEKLFF | TGTGCCAGCCGACAGACCTCGTCAACTAATGAAAAACTGTTTTTT | NA | TRBV6-4 | few | TRBJ1-4
CASSLYSGETQYF | TGTGCCAGCAGCCTTTACAGCGGAGAGACCCAGTACTTC | NA | TRBV7-7 | NA | TRBJ2-5
CASSQDGSSDTQYF | TGTGCCAGCAGCCAAGATGGAAGTTCAGATACGCAGTATTTT | NA | TRBV4-2 | NA | TRBJ2-3
CASSFQGTEAFF | TGTGCCAGCAGCTTTCAGGGGACTGAAGCTTTCTTT | NA | TRBV7-2 | NA | TRBJ1-1
CASSFWFQAEGYTF | TGTGCCAGCAGCTTTTGGTTCCAGGCAGAAGGCTACACCTTC | NA | TRBV7-2 | NA | TRBJ1-2
CASSGEANTEAFF | TGTGCCAGCAGTGGGGAGGCGAACACTGAAGCTTTCTTT | NA | TRBV2 | NA | TRBJ1-1
CASSYGGLVQETQYF | TGTGCCAGCAGTTACGGGGGACTAGTACAAGAGACCCAGTACTTC | TRBD2 | TRBV6-2/TRBV6-3 | NA | TRBJ2-5
CASSTRGWNTEAFF | TGTGCCAGCAGCACCAGGGGCTGGAACACTGAAGCTTTCTTT | NA | TRBV7-2 | NA | TRBJ1-1
CASSYGDRHGNTIYF | TGTGCCAGCAGTTACGGGGACAGGCACGGAAACACCATATATTTT | TRBD1 | TRBV6-5 | NA | TRBJ1-3
CASSSGTTATNEKLFF | TGTGCCAGCAGCTCAGGGACAACTGCAACTAATGAAAAACTGTTTTTT | NA | TRBV11-2 | NA | TRBJ1-4
CASSQGQNRKGYGYTF | TGCGCCAGCAGCCAAGGACAGAACCGTAAGGGTTATGGCTACACCTTC | NA | TRBV4-1 | NA | TRBJ1-2
CASRGAGETQYF | TGTGCCAGCAGGGGGGCGGGGGAGACCCAGTACTTC | NA | TRBV2 | NA | TRBJ2-5
CASAGRLNTEAFF | TGCGCCAGCGCTGGCAGATTGAACACTGAAGCTTTCTTT | NA | TRBV4-3 | NA | TRBJ1-1
CASSLGGRKTQYF | TGCGCCAGCAGCTTAGGAGGGAGAAAGACCCAGTACTTC | NA | TRBV5-1 | NA | TRBJ2-5
CASSPRQGMAGANVLTF | TGTGCCAGCAGCCCGAGACAGGGGATGGCTGGGGCCAACGTCCTGACTTTC | TRBD1 | TRBV9 | NA | TRBJ2-6
CASSLSGANTEAFF | TGCGCCAGCAGCTTGTCAGGGGCCAACACTGAAGCTTTCTTT | NA | TRBV5-1 | NA | TRBJ1-1
CASSSQTGTSGSINYNEQFF | TGCGCCAGCAGCTCCCAAACCGGGACTAGCGGATCCATAAATTACAATGAGCAGTTCTTC | TRBD2 | TRBV5-1 | NA | TRBJ2-1
CASSSPDSFRNTIYF | TGCGCCAGCAGCTCTCCGGACAGTTTCAGAAACACCATATATTTT | NA | TRBV5-1 | few | TRBJ1-3
CASSFSGNTGELFF | TGTGCCAGCAGCTTTAGTGGGAACACCGGGGAGCTGTTTTTT | NA | TRBV7-8 | NA | TRBJ2-2
CASSLMATVYGYTF | TGTGCCAGCAGCTTGATGGCCACGGTTTATGGCTACACCTTC | NA | TRBV7-9 | NA | TRBJ1-2
CASKNRGRNTEAFF | TGTGCCAGCAAGAACAGAGGTCGTAACACTGAAGCTTTCTTT | NA | TRBV6-5 | NA | TRBJ1-1
CASSEYSDRGSYNSPLHF | TGTGCCAGCAGCGAGTATTCGGACAGGGGCTCTTATAATTCACCCCTCCACTTT | TRBD1 | TRBV7-9 | NA | TRBJ1-6
CASSYGLAEAFF | TGTGCCAGCAGTTACGGTTTGGCTGAAGCTTTCTTT | NA | TRBV6-5 | NA | TRBJ1-1